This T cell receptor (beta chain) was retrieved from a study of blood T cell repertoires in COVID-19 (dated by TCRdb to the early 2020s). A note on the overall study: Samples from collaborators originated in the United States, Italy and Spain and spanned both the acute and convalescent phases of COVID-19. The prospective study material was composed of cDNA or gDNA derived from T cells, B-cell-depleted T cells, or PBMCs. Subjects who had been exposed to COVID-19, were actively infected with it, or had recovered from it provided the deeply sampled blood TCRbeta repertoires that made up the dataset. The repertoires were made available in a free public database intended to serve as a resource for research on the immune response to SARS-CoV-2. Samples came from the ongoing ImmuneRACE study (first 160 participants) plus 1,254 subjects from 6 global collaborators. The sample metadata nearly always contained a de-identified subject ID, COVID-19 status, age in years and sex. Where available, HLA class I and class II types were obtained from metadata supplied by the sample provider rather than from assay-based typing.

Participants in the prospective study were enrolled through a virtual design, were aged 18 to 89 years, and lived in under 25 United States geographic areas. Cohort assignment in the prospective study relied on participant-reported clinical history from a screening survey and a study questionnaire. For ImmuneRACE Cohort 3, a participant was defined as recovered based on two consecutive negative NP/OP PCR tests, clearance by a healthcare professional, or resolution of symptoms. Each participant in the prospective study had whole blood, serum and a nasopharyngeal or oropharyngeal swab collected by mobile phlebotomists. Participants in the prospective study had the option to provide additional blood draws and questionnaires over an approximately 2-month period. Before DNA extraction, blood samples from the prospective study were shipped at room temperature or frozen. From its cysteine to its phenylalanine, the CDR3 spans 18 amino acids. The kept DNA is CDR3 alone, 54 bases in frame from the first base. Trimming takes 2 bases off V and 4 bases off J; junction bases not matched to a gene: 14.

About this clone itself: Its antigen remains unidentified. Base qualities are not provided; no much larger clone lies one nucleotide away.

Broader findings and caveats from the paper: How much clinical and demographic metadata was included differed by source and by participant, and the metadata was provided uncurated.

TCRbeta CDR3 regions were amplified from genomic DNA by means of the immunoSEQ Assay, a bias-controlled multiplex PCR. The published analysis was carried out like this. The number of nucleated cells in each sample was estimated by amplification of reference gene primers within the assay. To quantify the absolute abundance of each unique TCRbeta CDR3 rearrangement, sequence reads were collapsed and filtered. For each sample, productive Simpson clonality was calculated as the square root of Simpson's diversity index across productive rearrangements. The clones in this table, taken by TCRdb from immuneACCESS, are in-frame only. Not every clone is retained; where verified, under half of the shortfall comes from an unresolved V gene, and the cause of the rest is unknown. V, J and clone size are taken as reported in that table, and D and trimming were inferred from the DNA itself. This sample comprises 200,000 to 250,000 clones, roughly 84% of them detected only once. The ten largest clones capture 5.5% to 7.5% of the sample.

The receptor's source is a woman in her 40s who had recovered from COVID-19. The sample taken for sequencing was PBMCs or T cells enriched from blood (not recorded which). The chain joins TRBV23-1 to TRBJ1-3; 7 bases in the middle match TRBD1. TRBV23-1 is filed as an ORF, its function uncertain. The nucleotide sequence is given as TGCGCCAGCAGTCAAGGGACAGAGAGCCCTCCGGCAGGAAACACCATATATTTT. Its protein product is CASSQGTESPPAGNTIYF.